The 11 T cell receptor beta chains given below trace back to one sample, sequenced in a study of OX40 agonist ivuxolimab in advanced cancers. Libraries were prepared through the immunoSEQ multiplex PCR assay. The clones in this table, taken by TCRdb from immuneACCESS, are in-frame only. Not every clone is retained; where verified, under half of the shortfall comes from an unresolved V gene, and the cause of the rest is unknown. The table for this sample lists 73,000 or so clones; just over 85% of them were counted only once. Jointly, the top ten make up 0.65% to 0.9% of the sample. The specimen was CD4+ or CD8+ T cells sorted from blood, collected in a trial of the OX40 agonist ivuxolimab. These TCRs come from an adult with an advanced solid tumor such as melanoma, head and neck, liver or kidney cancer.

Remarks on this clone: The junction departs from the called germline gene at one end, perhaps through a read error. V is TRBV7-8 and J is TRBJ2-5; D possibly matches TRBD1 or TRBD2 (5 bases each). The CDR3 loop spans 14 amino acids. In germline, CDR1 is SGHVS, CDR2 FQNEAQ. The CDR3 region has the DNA TGTGCCAGCAGCTTCCGGGACCACCAAGGGACCCAGTACTTC. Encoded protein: CASSFRDHQGTQYF.

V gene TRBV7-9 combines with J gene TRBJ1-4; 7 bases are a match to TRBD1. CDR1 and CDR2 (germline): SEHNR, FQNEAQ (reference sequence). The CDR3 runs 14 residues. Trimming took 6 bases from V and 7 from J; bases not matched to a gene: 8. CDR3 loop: CASSTQGRVEKLFF. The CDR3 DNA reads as TGTGCCAGCAGTACACAGGGGCGTGTTGAAAAACTGTTTTTT.

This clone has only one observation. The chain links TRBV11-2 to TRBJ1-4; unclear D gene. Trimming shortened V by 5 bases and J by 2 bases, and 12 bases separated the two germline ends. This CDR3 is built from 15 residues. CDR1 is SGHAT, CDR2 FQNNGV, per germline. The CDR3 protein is CASSPRTGTNEKLFF. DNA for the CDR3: TGTGCCAGCAGCCCGCGGACTGGGACTAATGAAAAACTGTTTTTT.

This CDR3 reads CASGPQGNEQFF. The CDR3 nucleotides read TGTGCCAGCGGACCACAGGGGAATGAGCAGTTCTTC. The rearrangement links TRBV27 to TRBJ2-1, with 7 positions matching TRBD1. Germline CDR1 is MNHEY and CDR2 is SMNVEV (reference sequence). This CDR3 contains 12 residues. V lost 8 bases, J lost 7 bases, and 5 bases stayed unmatched.

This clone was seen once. The CDR3: CASGLGQNIGDTQYF. Written as DNA, the CDR3 is TGTGCTAGTGGTTTGGGACAGAACATCGGGGATACGCAGTATTTT. The genes are TRBV12-5 and TRBJ2-3, with D tentatively TRBD1 (5 bases). The length of the CDR3 is 15 residues. V was trimmed by 1 base and J by 6 bases, leaving 14 bases between them. CDR1 is LGHNT and CDR2 is FRNRAP in the germline V gene.

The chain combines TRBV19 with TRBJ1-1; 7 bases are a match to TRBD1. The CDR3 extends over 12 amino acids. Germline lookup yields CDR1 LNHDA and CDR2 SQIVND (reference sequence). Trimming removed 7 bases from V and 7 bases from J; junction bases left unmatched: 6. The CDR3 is CASTATGREAFF. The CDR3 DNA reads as TGTGCCAGTACCGCGACAGGGCGTGAAGCTTTCTTT.

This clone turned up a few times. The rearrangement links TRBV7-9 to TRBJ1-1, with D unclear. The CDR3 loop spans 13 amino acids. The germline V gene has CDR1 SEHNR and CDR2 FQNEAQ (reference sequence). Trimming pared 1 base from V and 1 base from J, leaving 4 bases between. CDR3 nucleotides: TGTGCCAGCAGCTTAGATTCGAACACTGAAGCTTTCTTT. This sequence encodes CASSLDSNTEAFF.

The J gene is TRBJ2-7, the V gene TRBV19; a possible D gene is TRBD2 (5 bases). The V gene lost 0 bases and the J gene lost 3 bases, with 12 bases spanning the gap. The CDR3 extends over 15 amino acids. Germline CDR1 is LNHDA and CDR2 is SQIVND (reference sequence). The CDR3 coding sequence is TGTGCCAGTAGTATAGACCCCTCGGGAATCTACGAGCAGTACTTC. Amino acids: CASSIDPSGIYEQYF.

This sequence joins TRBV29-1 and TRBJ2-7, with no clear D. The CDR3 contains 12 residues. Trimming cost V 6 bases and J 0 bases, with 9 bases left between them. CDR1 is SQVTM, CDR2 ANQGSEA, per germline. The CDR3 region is CSVKQSSYEQYF. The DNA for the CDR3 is TGCAGCGTCAAACAGAGCTCCTACGAGCAGTACTTC.

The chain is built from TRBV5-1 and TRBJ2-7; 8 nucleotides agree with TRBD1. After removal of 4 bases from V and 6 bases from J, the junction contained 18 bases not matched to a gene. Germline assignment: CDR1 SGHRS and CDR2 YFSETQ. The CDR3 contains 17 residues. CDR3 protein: CASSREPLGQAPFEQYF. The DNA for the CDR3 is TGCGCCAGCAGCCGGGAGCCCCTGGGACAGGCACCTTTCGAGCAGTACTTC.

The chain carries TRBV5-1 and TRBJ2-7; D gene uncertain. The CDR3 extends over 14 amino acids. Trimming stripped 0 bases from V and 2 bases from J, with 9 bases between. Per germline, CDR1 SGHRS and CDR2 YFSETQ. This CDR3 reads CASSLGTGTYEQYF. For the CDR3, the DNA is TGCGCCAGCAGCTTGGGGACGGGTACCTACGAGCAGTACTTC.